The rows below give T cell receptor beta chains drawn from one sample of a study of control samples from healthy donors and cancer patients. Sequenced by immunoSEQ multiplex PCR; TCRdb stores in-frame clones only, minus some. The table shows 90,000 to 100,000 clones, with 79% occurring only once. Sequencing input: blood. These receptors originate from a woman between 25 and 40 years old in good health. Each CDR3 is given with its conserved first and last residue. Fields, in order: J gene, V gene, clone size, D gene, CDR3 protein, CDR3 DNA. D genes are given only for firm matches. Part of the rows lack a size; the others show once, few, many or a class for expanded clones.

TRBJ2-7,TRBV2,-,-,CASSVGNSYEQYF,TGTGCCAGCAGTGTGGGGAATTCCTACGAGCAGTACTTC
TRBJ1-2,TRBV7-8,-,TRBD1,CASSHGTGGYGYTF,TGTGCCAGCAGCCACGGGACAGGGGGCTATGGCTACACCTTC
TRBJ2-7,TRBV7-8,-,-,CASSLVRGTEQYF,TGTGCCAGCAGCTTAGTTCGGGGAACCGAGCAGTACTTC
TRBJ2-5,TRBV12-3/TRBV12-4,-,-,CASSSREETQYF,TGTGCCAGCAGTTCTAGGGAAGAGACCCAGTACTTC
TRBJ1-6,TRBV5-3,-,-,CARSCYSPLHF,TGTGCCAGAAGCTGTTATTCACCCCTCCACTTT
TRBJ1-6,TRBV9,-,-,CASSAYLNSPLHF,TGTGCCAGCAGCGCTTACTTGAATTCACCCCTCCACTTT
TRBJ1-2,TRBV19,once,TRBD1,CASSFRDSYGYTF,TGTGCCAGTAGTTTCCGGGACAGCTATGGCTACACCTTC
TRBJ1-2,TRBV24-1,-,-,CATSNGGFYGYTF,TGTGCCACCAGTAACGGTGGATTCTATGGCTACACCTTC
TRBJ1-2,TRBV19,-,-,CASRQRDENYGYTF,TGTGCCAGTAGACAAAGGGACGAAAACTATGGCTACACCTTC
TRBJ2-2,TRBV7-9,-,-,CASSRRGARDTGELFF,TGTGCCAGCAGCCGAAGGGGGGCGAGGGACACCGGGGAGCTGTTTTTT
TRBJ2-7,TRBV30,-,-,CAWSLGYEQYF,TGTGCCTGGAGTCTGGGATACGAGCAGTACTTC
TRBJ2-2,TRBV3-1/TRBV3-2,-,-,CASSPGLSNTGELFF,TGTGCCAGCAGCCCCGGACTGTCGAACACCGGGGAGCTGTTTTTT
TRBJ1-2,TRBV6-5,-,-,CASSYSGRGYGYTF,TGTGCCAGCAGTTACTCCGGAAGGGGGTATGGCTACACCTTC
TRBJ1-2,TRBV7-8,-,TRBD1,CASSLAAGQGGYGYTF,TGTGCCAGCAGCTTAGCGGCGGGACAGGGAGGCTATGGCTACACCTTC
TRBJ1-6,TRBV3-1/TRBV3-2,-,-,CASSQTGSHLPLHF,TGTGCCAGCAGCCAAACAGGGTCTCATTTGCCCCTCCACTTT
TRBJ1-1,TRBV5-4,few,TRBD1,CASSSFKGQATEAFF,TGTGCCAGCAGCTCTTTTAAGGGACAGGCGACTGAAGCTTTCTTT
TRBJ2-5,TRBV7-9,-,-,CASSLRAGGGETQYF,TGTGCCAGCAGCTTACGGGCGGGTGGAGGAGAGACCCAGTACTTC
TRBJ1-1,TRBV18,-,TRBD1,CASSNRTGGITEAFF,TGTGCCAGCTCAAACCGGACAGGCGGTATCACTGAAGCTTTCTTT
TRBJ2-7,TRBV6-5,-,TRBD1,CASSYPKDDRGLKYF,TGTGCCAGCAGTTACCCAAAGGATGACAGGGGGCTTAAGTACTTC
TRBJ1-1,TRBV5-4,few,TRBD1,CASSRQGTNTEAFF,TGTGCCAGCAGCCGACAGGGAACGAACACTGAAGCTTTCTTT
TRBJ2-1,TRBV7-2,few,TRBD2,CASSLVSSGGNYNEQFF,TGTGCCAGCAGCTTAGTGTCTAGCGGGGGAAACTACAATGAGCAGTTCTTC
TRBJ1-3,TRBV7-3,-,-,CASSLTNSGNTIYF,TGTGCCAGCAGCTTAACCAACTCTGGAAACACCATATATTTT
TRBJ2-1,TRBV3-1/TRBV3-2,-,TRBD2,CASSPETSGGPSSYNEQFF,TGTGCCAGCAGTCCTGAGACTAGCGGGGGTCCGAGCTCCTACAATGAGCAGTTCTTC
TRBJ2-3,TRBV7-2,-,-,CASSFRGGRIGVTDTQYF,TGTGCCAGCAGCTTTAGGGGGGGGCGGATCGGCGTCACAGATACGCAGTATTTT
TRBJ2-7,TRBV11-1,-,-,CASSFSQGDSYEQYF,TGTGCCAGCAGCTTTTCCCAGGGTGACTCCTACGAGCAGTACTTC
TRBJ1-1,TRBV12-3/TRBV12-4,-,TRBD1,CASSLTGVLEAFF,TGTGCCAGCAGTTTGACAGGGGTCCTCGAAGCTTTCTTT
TRBJ2-5,TRBV5-1,-,-,CASSLDVFQETQYF,TGCGCCAGCAGCTTGGATGTCTTTCAAGAGACCCAGTACTTC
TRBJ1-2,TRBV6-5,-,-,CASSYSGANYGYTF,TGTGCCAGCAGTTACTCAGGAGCTAACTATGGCTACACCTTC
TRBJ1-2,TRBV19,-,-,CASSIERGYGYTF,TGTGCCAGTAGTATCGAAAGGGGCTATGGCTACACCTTC
TRBJ2-7,TRBV12-3/TRBV12-4,-,-,CASRGEGIYEQYF,TGTGCCAGCAGGGGAGAAGGCATCTACGAGCAGTACTTC
TRBJ1-5,TRBV19,once,-,CASSISGLRTNQPQHF,TGTGCCAGTAGTATCTCTGGCCTTAGGACAAATCAGCCCCAGCATTTT
TRBJ2-1,TRBV9,-,-,CASSVATGLPNLGEQFF,TGTGCCAGCAGCGTAGCTACGGGACTGCCTAACCTTGGGGAGCAGTTCTTC
TRBJ2-1,TRBV30,few,TRBD2,CAWSVGSGGSKFF,TGTGCCTGGAGTGTAGGTAGCGGGGGGTCAAAGTTCTTC
TRBJ2-3,TRBV29-1,-,TRBD1,CSVAPDRAFGTQYF,TGCAGCGTTGCACCAGACAGGGCCTTTGGTACGCAGTATTTT
TRBJ2-6,TRBV5-6,-,-,CASSLVTVPSGANVLTF,TGTGCCAGCAGCTTGGTAACAGTTCCCTCTGGGGCCAACGTCCTGACTTTC
TRBJ2-1,TRBV30,-,-,CAWNTGAAYNEQFF,TGTGCCTGGAACACGGGGGCCGCCTACAATGAGCAGTTCTTC
TRBJ2-4,TRBV4-1,once,-,CASSQEGGGRSKNIQYF,TGCGCCAGCAGCCAAGAAGGAGGGGGTCGATCCAAAAACATTCAGTACTTC
TRBJ1-3,TRBV11-2,-,-,CASSSRRPNSGNTIYF,TGTGCCAGCAGCTCCCGACGGCCGAACTCTGGAAACACCATATATTTT
TRBJ2-5,TRBV12-3/TRBV12-4,-,-,CASSLYSQETQYF,TGTGCCAGCAGTTTATACAGCCAAGAGACCCAGTACTTC
TRBJ1-4,TRBV6-4,-,TRBD1,CASRWTGGREKLFF,TGTGCCAGCAGATGGACAGGGGGGCGCGAAAAACTGTTTTTT
TRBJ2-3,TRBV2,once,-,CASGGQGYTDTQYF,TGTGCCAGCGGTGGGCAGGGGTACACAGATACGCAGTATTTT
TRBJ1-6,TRBV19,-,-,CASSMTVRNSPLHF,TGTGCCAGTAGTATGACGGTTCGCAATTCACCCCTCCACTTT
TRBJ2-5,TRBV3-1/TRBV3-2,-,TRBD2,CASSRTSGDQYF,TGTGCCAGCAGCCGAACTAGCGGTGACCAGTACTTC
TRBJ1-1,TRBV5-4,-,-,CASSLVGLGTEAFF,TGTGCCAGCAGCTTGGTAGGGTTAGGGACTGAAGCTTTCTTT
TRBJ1-5,TRBV7-6,once,TRBD1,CASSQGGDQPQHF,TGTGCCAGCAGCCAGGGGGGGGATCAGCCCCAGCATTTT
TRBJ2-5,TRBV25-1,-,-,CASSDSPKTQYF,TGTGCCAGCAGTGACTCGCCAAAGACCCAGTACTTC
TRBJ2-3,TRBV5-1,-,TRBD2,CASSTRTSGGKDTQYF,TGCGCCAGCAGCACCCGGACTAGCGGGGGGAAGGATACGCAGTATTTT
TRBJ1-6,TRBV3-1/TRBV3-2,-,-,CASSQGQIYSPLHF,TGTGCCAGCAGCCAAGGACAAATTTATTCACCCCTCCACTTT